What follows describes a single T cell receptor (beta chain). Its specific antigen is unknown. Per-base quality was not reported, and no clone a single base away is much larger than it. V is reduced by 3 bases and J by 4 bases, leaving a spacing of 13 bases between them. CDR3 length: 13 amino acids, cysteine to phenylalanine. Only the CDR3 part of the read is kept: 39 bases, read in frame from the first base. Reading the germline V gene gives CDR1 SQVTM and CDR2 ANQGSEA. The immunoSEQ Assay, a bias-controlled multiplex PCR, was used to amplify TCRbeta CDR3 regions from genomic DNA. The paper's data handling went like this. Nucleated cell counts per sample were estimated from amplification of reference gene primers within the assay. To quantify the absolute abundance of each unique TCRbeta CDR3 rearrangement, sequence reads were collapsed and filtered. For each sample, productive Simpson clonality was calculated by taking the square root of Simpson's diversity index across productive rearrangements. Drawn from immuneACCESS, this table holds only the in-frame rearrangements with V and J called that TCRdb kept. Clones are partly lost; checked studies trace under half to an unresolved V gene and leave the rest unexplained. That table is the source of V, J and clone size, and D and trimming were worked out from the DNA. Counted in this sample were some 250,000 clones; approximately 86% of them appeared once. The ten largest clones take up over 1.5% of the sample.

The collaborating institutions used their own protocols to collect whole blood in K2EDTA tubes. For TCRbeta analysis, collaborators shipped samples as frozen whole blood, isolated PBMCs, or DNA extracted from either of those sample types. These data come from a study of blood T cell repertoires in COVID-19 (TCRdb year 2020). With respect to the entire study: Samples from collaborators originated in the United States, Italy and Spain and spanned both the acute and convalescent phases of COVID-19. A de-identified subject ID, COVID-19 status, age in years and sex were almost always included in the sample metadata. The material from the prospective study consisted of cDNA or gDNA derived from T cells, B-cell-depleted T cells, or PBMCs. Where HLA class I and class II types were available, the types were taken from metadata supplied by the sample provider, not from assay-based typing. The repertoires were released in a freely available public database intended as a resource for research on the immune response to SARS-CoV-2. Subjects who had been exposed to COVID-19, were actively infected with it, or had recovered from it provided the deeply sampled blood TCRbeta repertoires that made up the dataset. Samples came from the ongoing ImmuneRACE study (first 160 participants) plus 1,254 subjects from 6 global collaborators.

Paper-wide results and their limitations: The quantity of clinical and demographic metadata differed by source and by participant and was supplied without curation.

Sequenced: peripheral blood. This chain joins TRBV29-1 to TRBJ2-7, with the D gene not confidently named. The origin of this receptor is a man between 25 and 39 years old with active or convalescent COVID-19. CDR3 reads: CSVERPHPYEQYF. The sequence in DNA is TGCAGCGTTGAGCGGCCGCATCCTTACGAGCAGTACTTC.